This T cell receptor beta chain stems from a study of cytomegalovirus exposure and HLA in healthy donors. Study-level information: Among the approximately 420 donors who were genotyped, approximately 83% fell in the genetic ancestry cluster that is associated with self-reported Caucasian donors.

Details on this clone: What it binds is not known.

V shed 1 base and J shed 0 bases, with 6 bases lying between them. Germline lookup yields CDR1 SEHNR and CDR2 FQNEAQ (reference sequence). This CDR3 has 15 amino acids. PCR employed 60 Vbeta and 13 Jbeta primers. Here immunoSEQ multiplex PCR was the method, and the copy in TCRdb shows in-frame clones only, minus some. The table lists some 85,000 clones, around 84% of them singletons. General observations from the study: A list of 150 or so TCR beta chains associated with cytomegalovirus was given.

The chain has TRBV7-9 and TRBJ2-2, with D possibly being TRBD1 (5 bases). Sequenced material: PBMCs. The TCR sequence derives from a woman in her forties or fifties in good health and CMV-seronegative. CDR3 sequence (DNA): TGTGCCAGCAGCTTAGGGGGCCCGAACACCGGGGAGCTGTTTTTT. Protein sequence: CASSLGGPNTGELFF.